A single TCR beta chain is shown here with its context. PCR amplification relied on 60 Vbeta primers (plus 13 Jbeta primers). Here immunoSEQ multiplex PCR was the method, and the copy in TCRdb shows in-frame clones only, minus some. Found here are 100,000 to 150,000 clones; the top ten clones hold more than 3%. V was cut by 7 bases and J by 6 bases, with 10 bases left in between. From germline, CDR1 is MGHDK and CDR2 SYGVNS. The CDR3 consists of 12 residues. This record belongs to a study of cytomegalovirus exposure and HLA in healthy donors. Sequenced sample: PBMCs. The sequence came from a man aged 18 to 35 in good health and CMV-seronegative. The chain recombines TRBV25-1 with TRBJ2-1; no firm D call. CDR3 in amino acids: CASKRQANEQFF. The CDR3 nucleotides are TGTGCCAGCAAACGGCAGGCCAATGAGCAGTTCTTC.